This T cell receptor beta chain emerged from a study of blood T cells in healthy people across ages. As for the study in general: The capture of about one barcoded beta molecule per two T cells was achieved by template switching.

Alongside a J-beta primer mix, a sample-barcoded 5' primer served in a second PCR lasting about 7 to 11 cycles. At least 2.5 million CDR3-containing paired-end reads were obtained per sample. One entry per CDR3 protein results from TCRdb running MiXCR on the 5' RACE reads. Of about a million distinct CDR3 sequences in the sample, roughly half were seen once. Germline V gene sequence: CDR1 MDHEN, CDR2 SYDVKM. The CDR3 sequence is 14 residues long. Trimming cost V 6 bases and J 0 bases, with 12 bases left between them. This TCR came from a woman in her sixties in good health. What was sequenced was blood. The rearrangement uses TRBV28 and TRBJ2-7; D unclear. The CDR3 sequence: CASSRPGYSYEQYF. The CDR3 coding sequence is TGTGCCAGCAGCCGACCTGGATACTCCTACGAGCAGTACTTC.